This TCR beta chain appears in the sequencing data of a study of T cell clones after liver transplantation. Study in general: Third-party-reactive TCRbeta sequences from pre-transplant mixed lymphocyte reactions served as antigen-independent comparators.

Assay used: immunoSEQ multiplex PCR; TCRdb lists only in-frame clones, some missing. In the table there are around 97,000 clones, roughly 80% of which are singletons. This CDR3 is built from 15 residues. Germline assignment: CDR1 KGHSH and CDR2 LQKENI. V lost 1 base and J lost 10; bases outside the gene matches: 9. The chain employs TRBV18 and TRBJ2-1; 8 bases fit TRBD1. The material sequenced was CD4+ T cells from blood, taken approximately 43 months after liver transplant. The clonotype was recovered from a human patient who received a liver transplant. Some T cells may be the graft donor's. The CDR3 DNA reads TGTGCCAGCTCACCACGGACAGGGATCAGGGAAGAGCAGTTCTTC. It encodes CASSPRTGIREEQFF.